Below, 12 T cell receptor beta chains from the same sample are listed, as sequenced in a study of control samples from healthy donors and cancer patients. Sequencing was performed with immunoSEQ multiplex PCR; in TCRdb, only in-frame clones are kept and a portion is missing. The sample shows 110,000 or so clones, about nine tenths of them seen only once. Sequencing was carried out using blood. All receptors derive from a human donor in good health. The donor label of this sample is uncertain.

The gene calls are TRBV7-2 and TRBJ1-3, with 8 bases fitting TRBD1. Trimming cost V 6 bases and J 8 bases; bases outside gene matches: 12. CDR1 and CDR2 (germline): SGHTA, FQGNSA. This CDR3 has 15 residues. This CDR3 reads CASSSTGQEVDTIYF. The CDR3 DNA follows: TGTGCCAGCAGTTCAACGGGACAGGAGGTAGACACCATATATTTT.

The V call is TRBV29-1, the J call TRBJ2-1; maybe TRBD1 (6 bases). Germline assignment: CDR1 SQVTM and CDR2 ANQGSEA. V was pared by 4 bases and J by 7 bases, with 14 bases between. This CDR3 is built from 13 residues. Written as DNA, the CDR3 is TGCAGCGTTGCACAGGGAAAGGGTAATGAGCAGTTCTTC. Encoded protein: CSVAQGKGNEQFF.

The chain uses TRBV18 and TRBJ1-1, with no clear D. Germline CDR1 reads KGHSH; CDR2 reads LQKENI. Trimming took off 1 base at V and 1 base at J, with 7 bases between the two ends. This CDR3 has 14 amino acids. In DNA form, the CDR3 reads TGTGCCAGCTCACCACTGTCACAGAACACTGAAGCTTTCTTT. Residues: CASSPLSQNTEAFF.

The CDR3 here is CASSYVPSASYNEQFF. The CDR3 nucleotides read TGTGCCAGCAGTTACGTCCCTAGCGCGTCCTACAATGAGCAGTTCTTC. The V and J genes are TRBV6-5 and TRBJ2-1; TRBD2 is a possible D gene (6 bases). The germline V gene has CDR1 MNHEY and CDR2 SVGAGI. There are 16 residues in the CDR3. The V gene lost 2 bases and the J gene lost 1 base, with 12 bases spanning the gap.

The chain couples TRBV18 to TRBJ1-6, with D perhaps matching TRBD1 (6 bases). The germline V and J ends were trimmed by 0 bases and 14 bases, with 14 bases remaining between them. The length of the CDR3 is 14 residues. Germline assignment: CDR1 KGHSH and CDR2 LQKENI. CDR3 in amino acids: CASSPPGQGASLHF. In nucleotides, the CDR3 is TGTGCCAGCTCACCACCGGGACAAGGGGCTTCCCTCCACTTT.

The chain has TRBV5-1 and TRBJ1-2; D not resolved. CDR3 length: 15 amino acids. The V and J ends lost 0 bases and 1 base respectively, with 10 bases between them. Looked up from germline, CDR1 is SGHRS and CDR2 is YFSETQ. CDR3 sequence reads: CASSLDEGSNYGYTF. The CDR3 DNA sequence: TGCGCCAGCAGCTTGGATGAGGGCAGTAACTATGGCTACACCTTC.

The J gene is TRBJ1-6, the V gene TRBV5-6; D is possibly TRBD1 (5 bases). This CDR3 comprises 14 residues. The ends were cut back, 4 bases at V and 8 bases at J, with 13 bases in the middle. Germline CDR1 SGHDT, CDR2 YYEEEE. The CDR3 loop reads CASSPLRGDSPLHF. For the CDR3, the DNA is TGTGCCAGCAGCCCTTTAAGGGGTGATTCACCCCTCCACTTT.

The chain combines TRBV6-5 with TRBJ1-6; a possible D gene is TRBD1 (5 bases). Germline CDR1 MNHEY, CDR2 SVGAGI. The CDR3 has 14 amino acids. Trimming stripped 8 bases from V and 0 bases from J, with 8 bases between. The CDR3 DNA follows: TGTGCCAGCGGGACTAGCTCCTATAATTCACCCCTCCACTTT. Translation: CASGTSSYNSPLHF.

The CDR3 protein is CAISEGRSTDTQYF. The CDR3 DNA reads TGTGCCATCAGTGAGGGCAGAAGTACAGATACGCAGTATTTT. This chain uses TRBV10-3 with TRBJ2-3; D unclear. V dropped 2 bases and J dropped 3 bases, with 9 bases sitting between them. Germline CDR1 is ENHRY and CDR2 is SYGVKD. This CDR3 is 14 amino acids long.

J is TRBJ1-4 and V is TRBV19; no firm D call. The CDR3 has 17 amino acids. CDR1 LNHDA and CDR2 SQIVND come from the germline V gene (reference sequence). V lost 4 bases to trimming and J lost 0 bases, with 15 bases between them. In nucleotides, the CDR3 is TGTGCCAGTAGTAAAGGTGGCGGAAGTGCAACTAATGAAAAACTGTTTTTT. Protein sequence: CASSKGGGSATNEKLFF.

This rearrangement joins TRBV10-3 to TRBJ1-2; D may be TRBD1 (5 bases). V lost 2 bases, J lost 5 bases, and 6 bases lay in between. The CDR3 spans 12 residues. CDR1 is ENHRY, CDR2 SYGVKD, per germline. CDR3 sequence (DNA): TGTGCCATCAGTGAGACAGGTTATGGCTACACCTTC. It specifies CAISETGYGYTF.

The genes are TRBV20-1 and TRBJ2-5, with D possibly being TRBD2 (5 bases). Per the germline V gene, CDR1 is DFQATT and CDR2 is SNEGSKA (reference sequence). The length of the CDR3 is 11 residues. V gave up 7 bases and J gave up 1 base, with 7 bases separating them. CDR3 coding DNA: TGCAGTGTTGAGGGCCAAGAGACCCAGTACTTC. Translated: CSVEGQETQYF.